These 32 T cell receptor beta chains share one sample of origin, sequenced in a study of T cells expressing NK-cell markers. TCRdb reworked the 5' RACE reads into one entry per CDR3 protein, no DNA. Here the sample table reports roughly 150,000 distinct CDR3 sequences. Sequenced input: blood T cells: a sorted CD56 or NKG2C T cell subset, CD4+ or CD8+ T cells, or bulk PBMC T cells (not recorded which). The origin of the receptors is a man aged 18 to 69 in good health.

V gene TRBV12-3 or TRBV12-4 combines with J gene TRBJ2-3; TCRdb's D gene call, TRBD2, goes unchecked for lack of DNA. This CDR3 is built from 17 residues. The CDR3 region is CASSAPRTSGGDDTQYF.

The chain employs TRBV5-1 and TRBJ1-1. Per the germline V gene, CDR1 is SGHRS and CDR2 is YFSETQ. CDR3 length: 14 amino acids. The CDR3: CASSLSGMNTEAFF.

V is TRBV7-9 and J is TRBJ1-1; TCRdb returns TRBD1, unconfirmable since there is no DNA. This CDR3 comprises 16 residues. Germline CDR1 SEHNR, CDR2 FQNEAQ (reference sequence). The chain's CDR3 is CASSSARVTGNTEAFF.

V is TRBV19 and J is TRBJ2-7; the D call of TRBD2 rests on TCRdb alone, since no DNA is present to check it. Per the germline V gene, CDR1 is LNHDA and CDR2 is SQIVND (reference sequence). CDR3 length: 15 residues. The CDR3 here is CATAEGLWGTYEQYF.

V gene TRBV14 combines with J gene TRBJ2-1; the TCRdb D gene call, TRBD1, has no DNA to confirm it. Per germline, CDR1 SGHDN and CDR2 FVKESK. The CDR3 covers 15 residues. The chain's CDR3 is CASSQWGGALNEQFF.

V and J are TRBV19 and TRBJ2-3. The germline V gene has CDR1 LNHDA and CDR2 SQIVND (reference sequence). The CDR3 length is 14 residues. Here the CDR3 reads CASSILAATDTQYF.

The rearrangement links TRBV20-1 to TRBJ2-7; lacking DNA, the TRBD2 call made by TCRdb goes unchecked. The CDR3 consists of 15 residues. The germline gives CDR1 DFQATT, CDR2 SNEGSKA (reference sequence). The CDR3 is CSARDMRGVTYEQYF.

The rearrangement uses TRBV3-1 and TRBJ2-3; TCRdb outputs TRBD1, but without DNA this stays unchecked. Germline V CDR1 and CDR2: LGHDT, YNNKEL (reference sequence). The CDR3 is 17 amino acids. CDR3 loop: CASSQDIGTDITDTQYF.

The V call is TRBV5-6, the J call TRBJ2-7. CDR3 length: 15 residues. The V gene's germline CDR1 is SGHDT and CDR2 YYEEEE. The CDR3 loop is CASSLAFRSSYEQYF.

The chain uses TRBV24-1 and TRBJ2-3; TCRdb proposes TRBD1, but this gene call is untestable without DNA. The germline gives CDR1 KGHDR, CDR2 SFDVKD. The CDR3 consists of 18 residues. The CDR3 sequence is CATSVGVGRGELTDTQYF.

This chain uses TRBV7-6 with TRBJ2-5. From germline, CDR1 is SGHVS and CDR2 FNYEAQ. The CDR3 consists of 17 residues. CDR3 region: CASSRAGLEMGQETQYF. Full variable domain (outside the CDR3, taken from reference TRBV7-6 and TRBJ2-5): GAGVSQSPRYKVTKRGQDVALRCDPISGHVSLYWYRQALGQGPEFLTYFNYEAQQDKSGLPNDRFSAERPEGSISTLTIQRTEQRDSAMYRCASSRAGLEMGQETQYFGPGTRLLVL.

This chain joins TRBV28 and TRBJ1-1; TCRdb picks TRBD1, but there is no DNA to check that call. Germline V gives CDR1 MDHEN, CDR2 SYDVKM. CDR3 length: 14 residues. This CDR3 is CASSSDRVDTEAFF. The whole variable domain, filled in from reference TRBV28 and TRBJ1-1, reads DVKVTQSSRYLVKRTGEKVFLECVQDMDHENMFWYRQDPGLGLRLIYFSYDVKMKEKGDIPEGYSVSREKKERFSLILESASTNQTSMYLCASSSDRVDTEAFFGQGTRLTVV.

CDR3 sequence reads: CASSDRAGDNSPLHF. This chain connects TRBV6-1 to TRBJ1-6; with no DNA, the TCRdb D assignment of TRBD1 cannot be verified. The CDR3 sequence is 15 residues long. CDR1 is MNHNS, CDR2 SASEGT, per germline.

The J gene is TRBJ2-5, the V gene TRBV5-1; without DNA, the TCRdb call of TRBD1 cannot be checked. CDR1 is SGHRS and CDR2 is YFSETQ in the germline V gene. This CDR3 spans 15 amino acids. The CDR3 protein is CASRPGQGVRETQYF.

The gene calls are TRBV4-2 and TRBJ2-5; TCRdb proposes TRBD1, but this gene call is untestable without DNA. The CDR3 spans 18 residues. Germline CDR1 LGHNA, CDR2 YNFKEQ. The CDR3 here is CASSQDYVGAAYQETQYF.

The CDR3 here is CASSHTSGGTDTQYF. V gene TRBV12-3 or TRBV12-4 combines with J gene TRBJ2-3; the D call from TCRdb, TRBD2, cannot be confirmed without DNA. The length of the CDR3 is 15 residues.

This chain's CDR3 is CATSRDRGNQPQHF. The chain carries TRBV15 and TRBJ1-5; TCRdb gives TRBD1 as the D gene, but with no DNA this cannot be confirmed. The V gene's germline CDR1 is LNHNV and CDR2 YYDKDF (reference sequence). This CDR3 has 14 residues.

The CDR3 loop reads CASSFGSPLDEQFF. The rearrangement links TRBV5-1 to TRBJ2-1; TCRdb's assignment of TRBD2 cannot be checked, as there is no DNA. Germline CDR1 is SGHRS and CDR2 is YFSETQ. This CDR3 comprises 14 residues.

The chain joins TRBV13 to TRBJ2-7. Germline assignment: CDR1 PRHDT and CDR2 FYEKMQ (reference sequence). The CDR3 loop spans 14 amino acids. CDR3 region: CASSEGLADYEQYF.

The chain uses TRBV12-3 or TRBV12-4 and TRBJ2-7. There are 12 residues in the CDR3. This CDR3 is CASSSFEDEQYF.

The chain links TRBV7-8 to TRBJ1-2; TCRdb outputs TRBD1, but without DNA this stays unchecked. The CDR3 runs 16 residues. CDR1 and CDR2 (germline): SGHVS, FQNEAQ. The chain's CDR3 is CASSLSGTYSNYGYTF. The variable domain in full, completed from reference TRBV7-8 and TRBJ1-2, reads GAGVSQSPRYKVAKRGQDVALRCDPISGHVSLFWYQQALGQGPEFLTYFQNEAQLDKSGLPSDRFFAERPEGSVSTLKIQRTQQEDSAVYLCASSLSGTYSNYGYTFGSGTRLTVV.

J is TRBJ2-6 and V is TRBV19. The germline V gene encodes CDR1 LNHDA and CDR2 SQIVND (reference sequence). The CDR3 covers 15 residues. The CDR3 loop is CASSITDSGANVLTF.

The chain uses TRBV14 and TRBJ2-7; no DNA is available, so the TRBD1 call from TCRdb remains unchecked. Germline V gene sequence: CDR1 SGHDN, CDR2 FVKESK. The CDR3 has 15 amino acids. This CDR3 reads CASSQEGDNSYEQYF.

This chain joins TRBV29-1 and TRBJ2-1. The germline V gene encodes CDR1 SQVTM and CDR2 ANQGSEA. The CDR3 totals 14 residues. The CDR3 protein is CSVEGSSSYNEQFF.

The CDR3 here is CASSVEGVNYGYTF. The chain uses TRBV9 and TRBJ1-2; TCRdb lists TRBD1, though no DNA is available to test this call. The CDR3 consists of 14 residues. The V gene's germline CDR1 is SGDLS and CDR2 YYNGEE.

V and J are TRBV3-1 and TRBJ2-3; TCRdb calls TRBD1, which cannot be checked without DNA. The CDR3 sequence is 15 residues long. Germline loops: CDR1 LGHDT, CDR2 YNNKEL (reference sequence). CDR3 protein: CASSAGTTTTDTQYF.

The chain combines TRBV16 with TRBJ1-1. Per germline, CDR1 KGHSY and CDR2 FQNENV. There are 14 residues in the CDR3. The CDR3: CASSGDDGNTEAFF.

The chain joins TRBV12-3 or TRBV12-4 to TRBJ2-7; the D gene TCRdb calls, TRBD1, cannot be checked with no DNA. This CDR3 contains 15 residues. CDR3 protein: CASMIRDRVVYEQYF.

The chain is built from TRBV7-2 and TRBJ2-1; TCRdb returns TRBD2, unconfirmable since there is no DNA. CDR3 length: 15 amino acids. Germline CDR1 and CDR2: SGHTA and FQGNSA. CDR3 loop: CASSPTSGGRNEQFF.

The chain joins TRBV6-2 or TRBV6-3 to TRBJ1-5. The CDR3 is 15 residues long. From germline, CDR1 is MNHEY and CDR2 SVGEGT. The CDR3 sequence: CASSETINSNQPQHF.

The rearrangement uses TRBV3-1 and TRBJ2-3; the D call of TRBD1 rests on TCRdb alone, since no DNA is present to check it. The CDR3 has 18 amino acids. Germline V gene sequence: CDR1 LGHDT, CDR2 YNNKEL (reference sequence). Here the CDR3 reads CASSPLPPVRGGTDTQYF.

This chain connects TRBV6-1 to TRBJ2-1. Germline CDR1 MNHNS, CDR2 SASEGT. The CDR3 consists of 14 residues. The CDR3 here is CASIGGLYGGEQFF.